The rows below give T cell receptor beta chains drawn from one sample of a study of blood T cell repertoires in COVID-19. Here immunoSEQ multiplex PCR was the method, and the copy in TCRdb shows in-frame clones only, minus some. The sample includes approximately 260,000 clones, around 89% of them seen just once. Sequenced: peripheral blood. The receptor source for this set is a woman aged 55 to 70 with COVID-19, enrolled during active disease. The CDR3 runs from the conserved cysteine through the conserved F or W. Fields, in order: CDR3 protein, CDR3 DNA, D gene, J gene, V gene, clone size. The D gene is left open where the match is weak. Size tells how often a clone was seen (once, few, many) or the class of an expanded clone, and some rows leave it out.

CASTAGTSVETQYF | TGTGCCAGCACTGCCGGGACTAGCGTAGAGACCCAGTACTTC | TRBD2 | TRBJ2-5 | TRBV5-5 | NA
CASSFSVYGYTF | TGTGCCAGCAGTTTTAGCGTCTATGGCTACACCTTC | NA | TRBJ1-2 | TRBV6-2/TRBV6-3 | NA
CASSPYRTGGTEAFF | TGTGCCAGCAGTCCTTACCGGACAGGAGGCACTGAAGCTTTCTTT | TRBD1 | TRBJ1-1 | TRBV6-5 | NA
CASSEIRGIGTGELFF | TGTGCCAGCAGTGAAATTAGGGGTATAGGGACCGGGGAGCTGTTTTTT | NA | TRBJ2-2 | TRBV25-1 | NA
CASSADSRSETQYF | TGTGCCAGCAGCGCCGACAGTAGGTCGGAGACCCAGTACTTC | NA | TRBJ2-5 | TRBV7-2 | once
CATSAQGTLGTEAFF | TGTGCCACCTCGGCTCAGGGGACCCTGGGGACTGAAGCTTTCTTT | NA | TRBJ1-1 | TRBV2 | once
CASSPSHPGAFF | TGTGCCAGCAGCCCCTCACACCCGGGAGCTTTCTTT | NA | TRBJ1-1 | TRBV14 | NA
CASSHWGRPGTDTQYF | TGTGCCAGCAGCCACTGGGGGCGCCCCGGCACAGATACGCAGTATTTT | NA | TRBJ2-3 | TRBV7-2 | NA
CASTGTGTIYGYTF | TGTGCCAGCACCGGGACAGGGACGATATATGGCTACACCTTC | TRBD1 | TRBJ1-2 | TRBV2 | NA
CASSLGTSGHRYQETQYF | TGTGCCAGCAGCTTAGGGACTAGCGGCCATAGGTACCAAGAGACCCAGTACTTC | TRBD2 | TRBJ2-5 | TRBV7-9 | NA
CAISIGTDSFGYTF | TGTGCCATCAGCATTGGGACAGATTCTTTCGGCTACACCTTC | TRBD1 | TRBJ1-2 | TRBV10-3 | NA
CASSLEAGGIAEAFF | TGTGCCAGCAGCTTAGAGGCGGGGGGCATAGCTGAAGCTTTCTTT | NA | TRBJ1-1 | TRBV7-9 | NA
CASSKMGSFGNEQYF | TGTGCCAGCAGCAAAATGGGGAGCTTCGGCAACGAGCAGTACTTC | NA | TRBJ2-7 | TRBV7-2 | NA
CASSPYGDTLRQFF | TGTGCCAGCAGCCCTTATGGTGACACCCTAAGGCAGTTCTTC | NA | TRBJ2-1 | TRBV7-9 | NA
CASSQSGTGVFGYTF | TGTGCCAGCAGCCAATCCGGGACAGGGGTATTTGGCTACACCTTC | TRBD1 | TRBJ1-2 | TRBV3-1/TRBV3-2 | NA
CASSYSGGDGQPQHF | TGTGCCAGCAGTTACTCAGGGGGAGACGGTCAGCCCCAGCATTTT | NA | TRBJ1-5 | TRBV6-5 | NA
CASSGQGRRGYTF | TGTGCCAGCAGTGGACAGGGGAGGCGAGGCTACACCTTC | TRBD1 | TRBJ1-2 | TRBV12-3/TRBV12-4 | NA
CASSQDWGRHTGELFF | TGTGCCAGCAGCCAAGATTGGGGCAGACACACCGGGGAGCTGTTTTTT | NA | TRBJ2-2 | TRBV3-1/TRBV3-2 | NA